The 25 T cell receptor beta chains below were found in one sample sequenced in a study of T cell responses to AZD1222 COVID-19 vaccine. Clones were read by immunoSEQ multiplex PCR, and TCRdb kept only the in-frame ones, dropping some. The sample includes over 100,000 clones, 70% to 90% of them seen just once. The specimen was peripheral blood, collected on day 0 of AZD1222 vaccination. These receptors all come from an adult in good health.

The chain is built from TRBV5-1 and TRBJ2-1; 9 nucleotides align to TRBD1. The CDR3 sequence is 16 residues long. Germline-derived CDR1 and CDR2 are SGHRS and YFSETQ. Trimming removed 3 bases from V and 5 bases from J; junction bases left unmatched: 9. Here the CDR3 reads CASSWGTGRPDNEQFF. CDR3 in DNA: TGCGCCAGCAGCTGGGGGACAGGGAGGCCCGACAATGAGCAGTTCTTC.

The chain has TRBV6-5 and TRBJ1-2; D gene ambiguous. CDR1 is MNHEY, CDR2 SVGAGI, per germline. The CDR3 spans 14 residues. V dropped 6 bases and J dropped 4 bases, with 15 bases sitting between them. This chain's CDR3 is CASSPPAGSYGYTF. The CDR3 DNA is TGTGCCAGCAGCCCCCCGGCGGGGTCCTATGGCTACACCTTC.

This rearrangement joins TRBV4-1 to TRBJ2-3; D is unclear. This CDR3 contains 12 residues. V was clipped by 0 bases and J by 7 bases, with 5 bases between them. Germline V lookup: CDR1 MGHRA, CDR2 YSYEKL. This chain's CDR3 is CASSQDLYTQYF. The DNA for the CDR3 is TGCGCCAGCAGCCAAGATCTGTATACGCAGTATTTT.

The count of this clone is one. The chain combines TRBV11-3 with TRBJ1-1; D gene uncertain. Germline CDR1 SGHNT, CDR2 YENEEA. V shed 5 bases and J shed 1 base, with 17 bases lying between them. This CDR3 contains 16 residues. The CDR3 sequence is CASSRAKFPGNTEAFF. The DNA for the CDR3 is TGTGCCAGCAGCCGAGCTAAATTTCCCGGGAACACTGAAGCTTTCTTT.

This chain uses TRBV29-1 with TRBJ2-1; no firm D call. V dropped 3 bases and J dropped 6 bases, with 18 bases sitting between them. Germline CDR1 reads SQVTM; CDR2 reads ANQGSEA. The CDR3 loop spans 15 amino acids. As DNA, the CDR3 is TGCAGCGTTGACCAAGTGACGGCGAGGATCAATGAGCAGTTCTTC. It encodes CSVDQVTARINEQFF.

The rearrangement links TRBV7-3 to TRBJ2-2; D possibly corresponds to TRBD2 (5 bases). CDR3 length: 14 amino acids. The germline gives CDR1 SGHTA, CDR2 FQGTGA. The V end was cut by 6 bases, the J end by 1 base, with 9 bases between. This CDR3 reads CASSMGRNTGELFF. CDR3 sequence (DNA): TGTGCCAGCAGTATGGGGAGGAACACCGGGGAGCTGTTTTTT.

The rearrangement links TRBV7-6 to TRBJ2-7; tentative D call: TRBD1 (6 bases). Trimming stripped 5 bases from V and 2 bases from J, with 16 bases between. This CDR3 is built from 15 residues. Per the germline V gene, CDR1 is SGHVS and CDR2 is FNYEAQ. The CDR3 sequence is CASSPRPGAPYEQYF. CDR3 coding DNA: TGTGCCAGCAGCCCTCGGCCAGGGGCACCCTACGAGCAGTACTTC.

This clone was seen only once. This chain uses TRBV5-1 with TRBJ1-2; D is uncertain. V was cut by 0 bases and J by 2 bases, with 8 bases left in between. This CDR3 has 14 amino acids. Germline lookup yields CDR1 SGHRS and CDR2 YFSETQ. The CDR3 sequence: CASSLDPGNYGYTF. DNA for the CDR3: TGCGCCAGCAGCTTGGACCCTGGGAACTATGGCTACACCTTC.

V and J are TRBV13 and TRBJ1-1, with unresolved D. Germline CDR1 PRHDT, CDR2 FYEKMQ (reference sequence). Trimming took 5 bases from V and 1 from J, leaving 20 bases between them. The CDR3 covers 17 residues. The CDR3 protein is CASSHKRLGLTNTEAFF. As DNA, the CDR3 is TGTGCCAGCAGCCACAAGCGTTTGGGCCTGACGAACACTGAAGCTTTCTTT.

The chain recombines TRBV28 with TRBJ1-2; D is possibly TRBD1 (6 bases). Trimming removed 9 bases from V and 6 bases from J, with 17 bases in between. This CDR3 is 13 amino acids long. Germline assignment: CDR1 MDHEN and CDR2 SYDVKM. The CDR3 protein is CASEGGVLNGYTF. DNA of the CDR3: TGTGCCAGTGAGGGGGGCGTTTTAAATGGCTACACCTTC.

The V gene is TRBV9, the J gene TRBJ1-2, with a weak D call TRBD1 (5 bases). The CDR3 consists of 17 residues. CDR1 and CDR2 from the germline V gene are SGDLS and YYNGEE. The V gene lost 4 bases and the J gene lost 2 bases, with 21 bases spanning the gap. Written as DNA, the CDR3 is TGTGCCAGCAGCCTCACCGTGGGGGGTTCGGGAAACTATGGCTACACCTTC. Its protein product is CASSLTVGGSGNYGYTF.

The J gene is TRBJ2-1, the V gene TRBV7-3; possibly TRBD1 or TRBD2 for D (5 bases each). V lost 5 bases to trimming and J lost 0 bases, with 11 bases between them. The CDR3 covers 15 residues. Per germline, CDR1 SGHTA and CDR2 FQGTGA. DNA for the CDR3: TGTGCCAGCAGCCTCTATGGGGGCTCCTACAATGAGCAGTTCTTC. Encoded protein: CASSLYGGSYNEQFF.

The rearrangement uses TRBV6-4 and TRBJ2-1; D perhaps matches TRBD2 (6 bases). CDR1 and CDR2 (germline): MRHNA, SNTAGT. The CDR3 length is 15 residues. The ends were cut back, 4 bases at V and 0 bases at J, with 10 bases in the middle. The CDR3 spells CASSGGGSSYNEQFF. The CDR3 nucleotides are TGTGCCAGCAGTGGTGGGGGGAGCTCCTACAATGAGCAGTTCTTC.

This chain uses TRBV2 with TRBJ1-3; D is undetermined. V gave up 5 bases and J gave up 4 bases, with 18 bases separating them. The CDR3 consists of 16 residues. Germline loops: CDR1 SNHLY, CDR2 FYNNEI. The CDR3 DNA reads TGTGCCAGCAGTAGTGAAGGAAGGTCGTCAGGAAACACCATATATTTT. Amino acids: CASSSEGRSSGNTIYF. The full variable domain, its missing parts supplied by reference TRBV2 and TRBJ1-3, is EPEVTQTPSHQVTQMGQEVILRCVPISNHLYFYWYRQILGQKVEFLVSFYNNEISEKSEIFDDQFSVERPDGSNFTLKIRSTKLEDSAMYFCASSSEGRSSGNTIYFGEGSWLTVV.

The J gene is TRBJ2-2, the V gene TRBV2; D call uncertain. Germline V gene lookup returns CDR1 SNHLY and CDR2 FYNNEI. The CDR3 runs 11 residues. V was cut by 4 bases and J by 9 bases, with 6 bases left in between. This CDR3 is CASSAMRELFF. The CDR3 DNA sequence: TGTGCCAGCAGTGCGATGAGGGAGCTGTTTTTT.

The rearrangement uses TRBV19 and TRBJ1-3; D remains unclear. The CDR3 is made up of 18 amino acids. In germline, CDR1 is LNHDA, CDR2 SQIVND (reference sequence). V dropped 4 bases and J dropped 0 bases, with 19 bases sitting between them. CDR3 protein: CASSRPPSTGYSGNTIYF. CDR3 coding DNA: TGTGCCAGTAGTAGGCCCCCGTCGACGGGCTACTCTGGAAACACCATATATTTT.

CDR3 in DNA: TGCAGCGTTGGCACAGGGGGCTTAACCTACGAGCAGTACTTC. Translation gives CSVGTGGLTYEQYF. The chain links TRBV29-1 to TRBJ2-7; 9 nucleotides agree with TRBD1. Losses at the gene ends were 4 bases for V and 2 bases for J; bases not matched to a gene: 6. Germline V gene sequence: CDR1 SQVTM, CDR2 ANQGSEA. The CDR3 runs to 14 residues.

This sequence joins TRBV3-1 (or the pseudogene TRBV3-2) and TRBJ2-7; 7 nucleotides line up with TRBD1. The ends lost 4 bases at V and 2 bases at J; junction bases unmatched: 8. The CDR3 is 15 amino acids. The germline CDR1 and CDR2 sequences are LGHDT and YNNKEL (reference sequence). CDR3 nucleotide sequence: TGTGCCAGCAGCCTCGGGACAGCCGGACCCTACGAGCAGTACTTC. Amino acids: CASSLGTAGPYEQYF.

The chain is built from TRBV28 and TRBJ1-1; the D gene is possibly TRBD1 (6 bases). This CDR3 has 15 residues. CDR1 is MDHEN and CDR2 is SYDVKM in the germline V gene. The V gene lost 7 bases and the J gene lost 1 base, with 16 bases spanning the gap. Written as DNA, the CDR3 is TGTGCCAGCATCATCTTAAGGGGGAGGAACACTGAAGCTTTCTTT. Translation: CASIILRGRNTEAFF.

V usage is TRBV3-1 (or the pseudogene TRBV3-2) and J usage is TRBJ2-3; 8 bases are shared with TRBD1. Germline loops: CDR1 LGHDT, CDR2 YNNKEL (reference sequence). Unmatched junction bases numbered 12, after V lost 4 bases and J lost 6 bases. The CDR3 extends over 16 amino acids. CDR3 bases: TGTGCCAGCAGCCTTACGGGTCAGGGGGCATCGGATACGCAGTATTTT. It yields the protein CASSLTGQGASDTQYF.

This chain uses TRBV2 with TRBJ1-5; tentatively, D is TRBD1 (6 bases). The CDR3 contains 15 residues. Germline loops: CDR1 SNHLY, CDR2 FYNNEI. V was shortened by 6 bases and J by 7 bases, with 19 bases between the two germline ends. CDR3 amino acids: CASSQQGSRGQPQHF. For the CDR3, the DNA is TGTGCCAGCAGCCAACAGGGTTCCCGAGGGCAGCCCCAGCATTTT. Full variable domain (outside the CDR3, taken from reference TRBV2 and TRBJ1-5): EPEVTQTPSHQVTQMGQEVILRCVPISNHLYFYWYRQILGQKVEFLVSFYNNEISEKSEIFDDQFSVERPDGSNFTLKIRSTKLEDSAMYFCASSQQGSRGQPQHFGDGTRLSIL.

This sequence joins TRBV7-9 and TRBJ2-1, with D hard to call. The V gene lost 4 bases and the J gene lost 9 bases, with 13 bases spanning the gap. The germline CDR1 and CDR2 sequences are SEHNR and FQNEAQ (reference sequence). CDR3 length: 13 residues. The CDR3 here is CASSWGRISEQFF. Written as DNA, the CDR3 is TGTGCCAGCAGCTGGGGAAGAATCAGTGAGCAGTTCTTC. The complete variable domain, with remaining parts taken from reference TRBV7-9 and TRBJ2-1, reads DTGVSQNPRHKITKRGQNVTFRCDPISEHNRLYWYRQTLGQGPEFLTYFQNEAQLEKSRLLSDRFSAERPKGSFSTLEIQRTEQGDSAMYLCASSWGRISEQFFGPGTRLTVL.

This clone was counted between two and nine times. The V and J genes are TRBV6-5 and TRBJ1-5; TRBD1 might be the D (6 bases). The CDR3 runs 15 residues. Germline values: CDR1 MNHEY, CDR2 SVGAGI. V shed 5 bases and J shed 0 bases, with 11 bases lying between them. The CDR3 spells CASSPDRTSNQPQHF. Here the CDR3 DNA reads TGTGCCAGCAGTCCCGACAGGACTAGCAATCAGCCCCAGCATTTT.

This chain links TRBV6-5 with TRBJ1-5; 7 bases fit TRBD1. The ends lost 0 bases at V and 7 bases at J; junction bases unmatched: 6. There are 15 residues in the CDR3. CDR1 and CDR2 from the germline V gene are MNHEY and SVGAGI. The DNA of the CDR3 is TGTGCCAGCAGTTACTCGGGAGGGGGCAGACAGCCCCAGCATTTT. As protein: CASSYSGGGRQPQHF.

The chain joins TRBV5-4 to TRBJ2-5, with D unclear. Germline CDR1 is SGHNT and CDR2 is YYREEE (reference sequence). The CDR3 length is 12 residues. Trimming shortened V by 0 bases and J by 9 bases, and 9 bases separated the two germline ends. CDR3: CASSLDSGPQYF. The CDR3 DNA is TGTGCCAGCAGCTTGGACTCCGGCCCCCAGTACTTC.